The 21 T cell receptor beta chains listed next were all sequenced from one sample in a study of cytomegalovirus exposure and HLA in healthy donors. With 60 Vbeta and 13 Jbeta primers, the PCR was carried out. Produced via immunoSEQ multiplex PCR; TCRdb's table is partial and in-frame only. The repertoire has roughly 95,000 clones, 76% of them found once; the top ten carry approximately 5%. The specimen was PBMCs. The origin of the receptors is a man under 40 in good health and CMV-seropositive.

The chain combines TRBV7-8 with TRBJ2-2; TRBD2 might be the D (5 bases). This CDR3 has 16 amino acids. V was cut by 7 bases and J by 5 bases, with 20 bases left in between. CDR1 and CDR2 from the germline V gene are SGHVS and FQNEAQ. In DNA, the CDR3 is TGTGCCAGCATCCTAGGCGGTCCGGGGATTACCGGGGAGCTGTTTTTT. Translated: CASILGGPGITGELFF.

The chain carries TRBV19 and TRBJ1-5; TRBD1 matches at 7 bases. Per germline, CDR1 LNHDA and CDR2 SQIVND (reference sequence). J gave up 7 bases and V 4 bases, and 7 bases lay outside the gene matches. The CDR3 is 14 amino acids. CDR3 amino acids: CASSTALGGQPQHF. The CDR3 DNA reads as TGTGCCAGTAGTACCGCTTTAGGGGGCCAGCCCCAGCATTTT.

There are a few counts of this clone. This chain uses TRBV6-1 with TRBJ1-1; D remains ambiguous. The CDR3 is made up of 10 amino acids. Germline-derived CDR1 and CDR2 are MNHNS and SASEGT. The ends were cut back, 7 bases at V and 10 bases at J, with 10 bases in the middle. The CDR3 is CASIERGAFF. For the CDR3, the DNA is TGTGCCAGCATTGAGAGAGGAGCTTTCTTT.

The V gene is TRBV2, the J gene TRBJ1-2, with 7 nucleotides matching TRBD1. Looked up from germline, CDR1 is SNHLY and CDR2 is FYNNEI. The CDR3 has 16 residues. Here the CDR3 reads CVPGPPLAGGMGGYTF. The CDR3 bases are TGTGTGCCAGGACCTCCCCTGGCAGGGGGAATGGGTGGCTACACCTTC.

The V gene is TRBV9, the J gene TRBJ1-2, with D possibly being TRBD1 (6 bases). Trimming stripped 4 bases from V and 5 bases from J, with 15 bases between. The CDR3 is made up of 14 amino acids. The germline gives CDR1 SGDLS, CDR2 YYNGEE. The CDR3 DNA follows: TGTGCCAGCAGCCCGGGGGGCGGACGGTATGGCTACACCTTC. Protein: CASSPGGGRYGYTF.

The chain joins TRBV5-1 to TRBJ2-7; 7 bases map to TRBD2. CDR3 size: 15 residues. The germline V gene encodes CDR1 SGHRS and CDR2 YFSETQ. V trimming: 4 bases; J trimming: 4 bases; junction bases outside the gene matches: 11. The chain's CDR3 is CASSLGLGPYYEQYF. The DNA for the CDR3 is TGCGCCAGCAGCCTTGGACTAGGTCCTTATTACGAGCAGTACTTC. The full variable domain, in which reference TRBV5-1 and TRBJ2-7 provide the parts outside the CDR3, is KAGVTQTPRYLIKTRGQQVTLSCSPISGHRSVSWYQQTPGQGLQFLFEYFSETQRNKGNFPGRFSGRQFSNSRSEMNVSTLELGDSALYLCASSLGLGPYYEQYFGPGTRLTVT.

DNA of the CDR3: TGTGCCAGCAGCTTGCCCCCGGGACAGCGCGAGCAGTACTTC. Amino acid sequence: CASSLPPGQREQYF. The genes are TRBV28 and TRBJ2-7, with 7 bases matching TRBD1. Germline assignment: CDR1 MDHEN and CDR2 SYDVKM. The junction had 11 bases not matched to a gene; V was cut back by 6 bases and J by 6 bases. The CDR3 consists of 14 residues.

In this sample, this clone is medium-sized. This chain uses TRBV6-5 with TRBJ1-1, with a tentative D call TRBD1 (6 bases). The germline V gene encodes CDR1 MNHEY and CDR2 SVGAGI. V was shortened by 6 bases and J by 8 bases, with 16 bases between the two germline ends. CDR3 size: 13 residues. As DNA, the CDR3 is TGTGCCAGCAGCTTTGGCGGGGGGCGAGAAGCTTTCTTT. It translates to CASSFGGGREAFF.

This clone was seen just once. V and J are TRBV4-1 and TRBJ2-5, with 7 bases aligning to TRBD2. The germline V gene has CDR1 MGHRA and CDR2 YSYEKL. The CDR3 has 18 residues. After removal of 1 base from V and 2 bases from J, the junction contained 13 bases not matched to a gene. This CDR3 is CASSQVPSGLRGQETQYF. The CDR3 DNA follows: TGCGCCAGCAGCCAAGTACCTAGCGGCCTGAGGGGTCAAGAGACCCAGTACTTC.

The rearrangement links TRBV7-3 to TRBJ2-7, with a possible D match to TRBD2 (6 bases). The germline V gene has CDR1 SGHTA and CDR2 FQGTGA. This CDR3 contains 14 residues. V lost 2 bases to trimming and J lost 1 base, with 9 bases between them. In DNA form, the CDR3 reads TGTGCCAGCAGCTTATCGGCGGGGTCCTACGAGCAGTACTTC. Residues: CASSLSAGSYEQYF. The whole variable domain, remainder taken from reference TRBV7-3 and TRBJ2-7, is GAGVSQTPSNKVTEKGKYVELRCDPISGHTALYWYRQSLGQGPEFLIYFQGTGAADDSGLPNDRFFAVRPEGSVSTLKIQRTERGDSAVYLCASSLSAGSYEQYFGPGTRLTVT.

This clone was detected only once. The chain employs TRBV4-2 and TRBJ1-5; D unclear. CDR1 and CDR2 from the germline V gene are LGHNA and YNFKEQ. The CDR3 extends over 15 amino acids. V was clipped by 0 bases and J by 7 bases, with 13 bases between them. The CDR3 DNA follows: TGTGCCAGCAGCCAAGAGGAGGGATCGAGACAGCCCCAGCATTTT. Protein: CASSQEEGSRQPQHF.

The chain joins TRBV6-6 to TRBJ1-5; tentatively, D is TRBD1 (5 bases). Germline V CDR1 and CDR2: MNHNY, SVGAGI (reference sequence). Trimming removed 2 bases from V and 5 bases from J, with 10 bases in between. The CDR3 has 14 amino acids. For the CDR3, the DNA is TGTGCCAGCAGTTACGGCAGGGTCGATCAGCCCCAGCATTTT. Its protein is CASSYGRVDQPQHF.

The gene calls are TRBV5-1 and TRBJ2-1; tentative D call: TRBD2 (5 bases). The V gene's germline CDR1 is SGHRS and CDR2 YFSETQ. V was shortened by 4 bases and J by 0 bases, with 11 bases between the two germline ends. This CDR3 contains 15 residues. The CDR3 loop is CASSPVGSSYNEQFF. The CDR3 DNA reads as TGCGCCAGCAGCCCGGTGGGGAGCTCCTACAATGAGCAGTTCTTC. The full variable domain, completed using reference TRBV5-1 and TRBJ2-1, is KAGVTQTPRYLIKTRGQQVTLSCSPISGHRSVSWYQQTPGQGLQFLFEYFSETQRNKGNFPGRFSGRQFSNSRSEMNVSTLELGDSALYLCASSPVGSSYNEQFFGPGTRLTVL.

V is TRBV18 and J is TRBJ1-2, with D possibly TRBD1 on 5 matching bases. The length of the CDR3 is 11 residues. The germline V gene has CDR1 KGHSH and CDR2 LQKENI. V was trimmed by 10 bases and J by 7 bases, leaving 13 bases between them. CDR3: CATQGPAGYTF. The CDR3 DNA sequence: TGTGCCACCCAGGGCCCCGCTGGCTACACCTTC.

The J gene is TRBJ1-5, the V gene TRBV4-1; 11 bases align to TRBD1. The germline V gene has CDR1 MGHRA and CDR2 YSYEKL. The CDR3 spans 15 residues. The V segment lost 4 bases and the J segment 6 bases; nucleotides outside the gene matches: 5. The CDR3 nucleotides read TGCGCCAGCAGCCTGGGACAGGGGGGGGGTCAGCCCCAGCATTTT. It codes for CASSLGQGGGQPQHF.

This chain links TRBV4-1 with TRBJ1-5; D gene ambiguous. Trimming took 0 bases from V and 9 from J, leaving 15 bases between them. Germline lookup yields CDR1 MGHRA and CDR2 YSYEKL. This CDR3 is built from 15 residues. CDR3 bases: TGCGCCAGCAGCCAAGAAGGCAGAAACTATCGGCCCCAGCATTTT. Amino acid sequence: CASSQEGRNYRPQHF.

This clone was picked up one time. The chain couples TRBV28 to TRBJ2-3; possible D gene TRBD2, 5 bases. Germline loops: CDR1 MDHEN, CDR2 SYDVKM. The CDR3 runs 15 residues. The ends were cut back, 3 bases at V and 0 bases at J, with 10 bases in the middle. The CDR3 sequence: CASSFVSASTDTQYF. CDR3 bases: TGTGCCAGCAGTTTCGTTAGCGCAAGCACAGATACGCAGTATTTT.

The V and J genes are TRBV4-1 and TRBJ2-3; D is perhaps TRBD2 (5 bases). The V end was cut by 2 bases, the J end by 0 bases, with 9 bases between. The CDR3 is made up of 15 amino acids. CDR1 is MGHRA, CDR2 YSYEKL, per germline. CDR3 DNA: TGCGCCAGCAGCCAAAGCGGAACTAGCACAGATACGCAGTATTTT. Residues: CASSQSGTSTDTQYF.

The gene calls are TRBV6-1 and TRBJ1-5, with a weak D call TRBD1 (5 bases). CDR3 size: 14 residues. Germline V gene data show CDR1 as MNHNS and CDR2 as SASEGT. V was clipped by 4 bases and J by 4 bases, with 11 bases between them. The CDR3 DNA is TGTGCCAGCAGTGCTCGGACACAGAATCAGCCCCAGCATTTT. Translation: CASSARTQNQPQHF.

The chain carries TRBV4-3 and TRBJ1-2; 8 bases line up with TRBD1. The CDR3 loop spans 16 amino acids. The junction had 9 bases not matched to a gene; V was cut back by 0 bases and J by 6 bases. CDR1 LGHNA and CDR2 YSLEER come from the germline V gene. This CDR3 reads CASSQDIGTGFNGYTF. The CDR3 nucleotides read TGCGCCAGCAGCCAAGATATCGGGACAGGATTCAATGGCTACACCTTC.

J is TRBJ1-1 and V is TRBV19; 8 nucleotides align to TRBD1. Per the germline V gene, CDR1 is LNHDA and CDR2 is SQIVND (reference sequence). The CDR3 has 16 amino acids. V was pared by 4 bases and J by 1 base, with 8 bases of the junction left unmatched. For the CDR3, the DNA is TGTGCCAGTAGTAGTCCCCCACAGGGGGGGAACACTGAAGCTTTCTTT. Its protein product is CASSSPPQGGNTEAFF.